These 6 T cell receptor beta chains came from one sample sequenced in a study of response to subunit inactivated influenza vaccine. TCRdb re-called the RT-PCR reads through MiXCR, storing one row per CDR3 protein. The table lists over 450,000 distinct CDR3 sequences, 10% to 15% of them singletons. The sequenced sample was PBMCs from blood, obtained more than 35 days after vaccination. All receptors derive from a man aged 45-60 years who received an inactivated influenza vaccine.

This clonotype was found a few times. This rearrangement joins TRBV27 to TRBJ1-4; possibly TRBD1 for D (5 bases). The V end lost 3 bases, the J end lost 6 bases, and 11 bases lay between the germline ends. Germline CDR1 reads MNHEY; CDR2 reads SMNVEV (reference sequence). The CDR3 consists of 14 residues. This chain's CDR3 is CASSFRGLDEKLFF. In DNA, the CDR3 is TGTGCCAGCAGTTTTCGGGGGTTAGATGAAAAACTGTTTTTT.

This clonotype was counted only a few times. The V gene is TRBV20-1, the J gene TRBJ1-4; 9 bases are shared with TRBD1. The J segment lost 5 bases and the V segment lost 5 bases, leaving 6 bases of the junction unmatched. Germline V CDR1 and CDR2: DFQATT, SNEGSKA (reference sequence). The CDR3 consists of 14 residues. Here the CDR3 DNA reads TGCAGTGCTGCGGCGACAGGGGGGAATGAAAAACTGTTTTTT. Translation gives CSAAATGGNEKLFF.

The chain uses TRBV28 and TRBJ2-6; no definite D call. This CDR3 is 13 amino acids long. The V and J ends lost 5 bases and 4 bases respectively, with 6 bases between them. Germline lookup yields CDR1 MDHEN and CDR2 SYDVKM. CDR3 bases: TGTGCCAGCAGTCCCCTCGGGGCCAACGTCCTGACTTTC. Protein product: CASSPLGANVLTF.

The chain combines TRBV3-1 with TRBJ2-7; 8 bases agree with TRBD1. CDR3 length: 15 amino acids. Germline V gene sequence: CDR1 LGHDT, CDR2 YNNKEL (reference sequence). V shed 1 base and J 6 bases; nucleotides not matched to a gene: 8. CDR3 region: CASSQGDRLLVEQYF. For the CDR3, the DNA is TGTGCCAGCAGCCAAGGGGACAGGCTATTGGTCGAGCAGTACTTC.

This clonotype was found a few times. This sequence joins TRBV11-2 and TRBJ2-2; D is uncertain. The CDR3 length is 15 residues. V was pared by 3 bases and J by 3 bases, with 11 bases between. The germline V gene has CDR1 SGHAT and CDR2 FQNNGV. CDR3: CASSFSAGYTGELFF. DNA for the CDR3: TGTGCCAGCAGCTTTAGTGCAGGTTACACCGGGGAGCTGTTTTTT.

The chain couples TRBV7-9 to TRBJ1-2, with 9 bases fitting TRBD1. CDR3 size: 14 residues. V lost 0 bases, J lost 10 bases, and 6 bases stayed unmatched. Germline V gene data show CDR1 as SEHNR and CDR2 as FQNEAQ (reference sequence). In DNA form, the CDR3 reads TGTGCCAGCAGCTTAGCAGGGACAGGGCAGGTCTACACCTTC. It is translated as CASSLAGTGQVYTF.